The clone carrying this T cell receptor beta chain occurred many times. Its antigen is undetermined. By quantitative 5'-RACE with molecular barcodes, the TCR beta libraries were made. TCRdb ran MiXCR on the 5' RACE reads and lists one entry per CDR3 protein. The sample records 180,000 or so distinct CDR3 sequences, approximately 10% being singletons. Trimming cost V 6 bases and J 5 bases; bases outside gene matches: 3. The CDR3 loop spans 13 amino acids. Looked up from germline, CDR1 is SQVTM and CDR2 is ANQGSEA. The sample comes from a study of CD8 T cells in ankylosing spondylitis. Study results and limitations: It appeared that ankylosing spondylitis blood was characterized by a TCR beta motif of several highly homologous variants. Reportedly, matched ankylosing spondylitis synovial fluid was significantly enriched for disease-linked clones. Disease-linked clones, CD8+, were relatively rare in peripheral blood.

The source is a male donor with ankylosing spondylitis or in good health (not recorded which). The gene calls are TRBV29-1 and TRBJ2-2, with 10 bases that match TRBD1. The sample consisted of blood, either unsorted or a sorted T cell fraction (not recorded which). The CDR3 loop reads CSVGTGATGELFF. In DNA form, the CDR3 reads TGCAGCGTCGGGACAGGGGCTACCGGGGAGCTGTTTTTT.